This T cell receptor (beta chain) emerged from a study of cytomegalovirus exposure and HLA in healthy donors. Across the whole study: Around four fifths of 300 to 450 genotyped donors fell in the Caucasian-associated ancestry cluster.

Primers included in the PCR were 60 Vbeta and 13 Jbeta primers. Clones were read by immunoSEQ multiplex PCR, and TCRdb kept only the in-frame ones, dropping some. Here the sample spans approximately 150,000 clones, about four fifths being singletons. Concerning this clone: Its specificity is not known.

Germline-derived CDR1 and CDR2 are SQVTM and ANQGSEA. V lost 6 bases to trimming and J lost 1 base, with 9 bases between them. The CDR3 extends over 13 amino acids. Notes on the study in general: Investigators reported approximately 170 TCR beta chains as tied to cytomegalovirus. One later analysis reportedly identified an Asian-associated ancestry cluster that showed fewer N-insertions than the approximately 710-donor mean. Researchers reported that three CMV-associated chains were confirmed in vitro as CMV antigen-specific.

This chain links TRBV29-1 with TRBJ2-2; D perhaps matches TRBD2 (6 bases). This receptor was taken from a man between 50 and 59 years old in good health and CMV-seropositive. Input material: PBMCs. The CDR3 spells CSVARGNTGELFF. Here the CDR3 DNA reads TGCAGCGTCGCGCGGGGGAACACCGGGGAGCTGTTTTTT.